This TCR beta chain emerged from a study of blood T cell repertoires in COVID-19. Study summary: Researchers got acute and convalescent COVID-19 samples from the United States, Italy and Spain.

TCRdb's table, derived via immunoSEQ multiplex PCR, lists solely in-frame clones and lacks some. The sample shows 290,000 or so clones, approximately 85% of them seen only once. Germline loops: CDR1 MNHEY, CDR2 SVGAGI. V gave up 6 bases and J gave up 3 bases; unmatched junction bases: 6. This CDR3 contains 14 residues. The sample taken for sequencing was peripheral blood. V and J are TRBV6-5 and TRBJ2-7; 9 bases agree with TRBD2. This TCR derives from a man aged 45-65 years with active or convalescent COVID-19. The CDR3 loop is CASSPSGRHYEQYF. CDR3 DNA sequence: TGTGCCAGCAGCCCCAGCGGGAGGCACTACGAGCAGTACTTC.